The present T cell receptor beta chain was sequenced within a study of blood T cell repertoires in COVID-19. On the study more broadly: In each case, the material was cDNA or gDNA derived from T cells, B-cell-depleted T cells, or PBMCs.

V dropped 4 bases and J dropped 2; count of bases not matched to a gene: 7. The CDR3 totals 14 residues. The V gene's germline CDR1 is SQVTM and CDR2 ANQGSEA. This clone appeared once. As processed by the authors: Amplification with reference gene primers provided the estimates of nucleated cell counts. The table came from immunoSEQ multiplex PCR; TCRdb's copy has only in-frame clones and leaves some out. V and J calls and clone size are copied from that table; D and trimming were computed from the DNA. The table records around 110,000 clones, more than 70% of them present only once. The receptor's source is a man between 40 and 49 years old with active or convalescent COVID-19. Sequencing used peripheral blood. The V and J genes are TRBV29-1 and TRBJ2-5; 7 bases line up with TRBD2. CDR3 DNA: TGCAGCGTTGTTTACCTAGCGGCACAAGAGACCCAGTACTTC. This encodes CSVVYLAAQETQYF.